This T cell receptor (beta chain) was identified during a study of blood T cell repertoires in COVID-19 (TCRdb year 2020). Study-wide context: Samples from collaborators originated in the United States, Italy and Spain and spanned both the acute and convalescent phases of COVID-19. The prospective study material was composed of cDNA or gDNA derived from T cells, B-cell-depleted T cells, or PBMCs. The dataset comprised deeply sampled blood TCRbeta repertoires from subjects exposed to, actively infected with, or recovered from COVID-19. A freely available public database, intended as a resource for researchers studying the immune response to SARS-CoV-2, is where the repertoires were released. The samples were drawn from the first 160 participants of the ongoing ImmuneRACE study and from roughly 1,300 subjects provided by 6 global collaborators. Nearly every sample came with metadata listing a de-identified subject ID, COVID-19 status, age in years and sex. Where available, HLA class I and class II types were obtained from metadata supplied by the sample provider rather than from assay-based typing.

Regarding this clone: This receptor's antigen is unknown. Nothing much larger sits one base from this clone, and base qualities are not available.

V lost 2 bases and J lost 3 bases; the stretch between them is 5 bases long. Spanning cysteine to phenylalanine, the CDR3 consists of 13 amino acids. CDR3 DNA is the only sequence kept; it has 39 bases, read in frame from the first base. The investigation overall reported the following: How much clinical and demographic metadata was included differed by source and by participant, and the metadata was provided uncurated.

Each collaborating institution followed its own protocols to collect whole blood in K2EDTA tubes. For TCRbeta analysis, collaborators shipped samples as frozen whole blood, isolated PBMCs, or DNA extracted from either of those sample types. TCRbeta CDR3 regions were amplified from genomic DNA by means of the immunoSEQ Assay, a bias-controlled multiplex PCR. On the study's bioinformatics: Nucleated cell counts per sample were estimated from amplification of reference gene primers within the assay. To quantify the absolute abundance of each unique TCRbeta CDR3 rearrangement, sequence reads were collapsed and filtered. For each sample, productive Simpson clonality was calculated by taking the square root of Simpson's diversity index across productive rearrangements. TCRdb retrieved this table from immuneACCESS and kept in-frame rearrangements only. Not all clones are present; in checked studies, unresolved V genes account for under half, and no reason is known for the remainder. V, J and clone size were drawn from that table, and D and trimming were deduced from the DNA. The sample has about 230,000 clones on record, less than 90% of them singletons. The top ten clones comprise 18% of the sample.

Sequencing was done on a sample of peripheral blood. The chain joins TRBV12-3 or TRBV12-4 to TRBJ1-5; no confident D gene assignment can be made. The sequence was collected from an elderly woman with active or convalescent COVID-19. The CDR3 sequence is CASSLSDNQPQHF. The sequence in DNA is TGTGCCAGCAGTTTAAGCGACAATCAGCCCCAGCATTTT.